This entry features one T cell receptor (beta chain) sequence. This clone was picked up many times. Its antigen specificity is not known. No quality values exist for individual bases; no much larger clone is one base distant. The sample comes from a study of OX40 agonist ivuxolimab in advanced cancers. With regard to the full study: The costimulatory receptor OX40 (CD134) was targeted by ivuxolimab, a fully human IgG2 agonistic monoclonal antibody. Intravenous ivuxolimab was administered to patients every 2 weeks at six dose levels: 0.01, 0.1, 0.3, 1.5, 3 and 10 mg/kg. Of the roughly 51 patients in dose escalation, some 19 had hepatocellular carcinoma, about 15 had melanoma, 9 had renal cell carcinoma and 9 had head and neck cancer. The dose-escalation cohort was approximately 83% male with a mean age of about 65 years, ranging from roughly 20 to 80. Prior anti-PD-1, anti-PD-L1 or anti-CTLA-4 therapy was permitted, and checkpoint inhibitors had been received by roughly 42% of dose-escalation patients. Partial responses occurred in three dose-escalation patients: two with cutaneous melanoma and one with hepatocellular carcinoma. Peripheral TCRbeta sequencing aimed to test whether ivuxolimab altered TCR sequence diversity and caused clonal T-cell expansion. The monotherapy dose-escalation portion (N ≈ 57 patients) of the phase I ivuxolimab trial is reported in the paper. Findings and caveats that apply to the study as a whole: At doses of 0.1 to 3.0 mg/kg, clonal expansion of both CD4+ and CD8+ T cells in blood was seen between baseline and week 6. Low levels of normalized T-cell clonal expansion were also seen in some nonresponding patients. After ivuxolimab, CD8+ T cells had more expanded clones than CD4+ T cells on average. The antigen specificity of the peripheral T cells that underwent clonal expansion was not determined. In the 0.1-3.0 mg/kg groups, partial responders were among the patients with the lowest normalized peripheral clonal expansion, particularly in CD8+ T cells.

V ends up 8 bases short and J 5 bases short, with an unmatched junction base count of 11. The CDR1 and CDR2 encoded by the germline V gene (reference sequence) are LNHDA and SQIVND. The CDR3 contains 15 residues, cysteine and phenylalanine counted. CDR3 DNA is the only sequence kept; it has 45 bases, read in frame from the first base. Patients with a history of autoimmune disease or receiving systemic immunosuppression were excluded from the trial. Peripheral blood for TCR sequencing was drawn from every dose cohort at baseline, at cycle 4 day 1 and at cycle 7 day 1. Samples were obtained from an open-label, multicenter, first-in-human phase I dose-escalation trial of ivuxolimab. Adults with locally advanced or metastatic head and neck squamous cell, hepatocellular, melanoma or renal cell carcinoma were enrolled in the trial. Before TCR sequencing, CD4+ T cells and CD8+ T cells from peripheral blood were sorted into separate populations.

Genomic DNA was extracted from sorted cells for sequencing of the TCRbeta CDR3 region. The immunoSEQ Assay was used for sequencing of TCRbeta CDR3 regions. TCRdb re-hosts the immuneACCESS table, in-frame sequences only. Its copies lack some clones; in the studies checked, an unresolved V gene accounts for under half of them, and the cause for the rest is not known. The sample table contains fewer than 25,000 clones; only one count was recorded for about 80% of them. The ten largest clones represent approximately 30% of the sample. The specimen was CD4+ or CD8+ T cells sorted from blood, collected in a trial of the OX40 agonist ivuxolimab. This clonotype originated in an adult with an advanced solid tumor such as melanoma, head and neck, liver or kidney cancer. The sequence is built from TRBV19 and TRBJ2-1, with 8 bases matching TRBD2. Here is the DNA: TGTGCCAGTTCGGTCCGAGCGGGAGCCAACAATGAGCAGTTCTTC. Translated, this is CASSVRAGANNEQFF. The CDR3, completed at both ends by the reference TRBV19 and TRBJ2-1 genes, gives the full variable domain DGGITQSPKYLFRKEGQNVTLSCEQNLNHDAMYWYRQDPGQGLRLIYYSQIVNDFQKGDIAEGYSVSREKKESFPLTVTSAQKNPTAFYLCASSVRAGANNEQFFGPGTRLTVL.